What follows are 31 T cell receptor beta chains derived from one specimen sequenced in a study of shared clonotypes between healthy human individuals (dated by TCRdb to about 2020). The library came from the immunoSEQ multiplex PCR assay. The table comes from immuneACCESS by way of TCRdb, which keeps in-frame sequences with V and J called. Part of the clones is missing from these tables; in studies checked, under half for an unresolved V gene and the rest for unknown reasons. This sample lists hundreds of thousands of clones; roughly four fifths were detected once. More than 10% of the sample lies in the top ten. The sample was PBMCs. These receptors came from a woman aged 40 to 55 in good health. Some clones in this sample may be carry-over from other donors' samples.

As to this clone: This is likely an artifact of a read error, given a far larger clone one base away. The rearrangement links TRBV30 to TRBJ1-1; TRBD1 might be the D (6 bases). Germline loops: CDR1 GTSNPN, CDR2 SVGIG (reference sequence). The CDR3 loop spans 11 amino acids. The CDR3 nucleotides read TGTGTCTGGAGGGACATGACTGAAGCTTTCTTT. It yields the protein CVWRDMTEAFF.

The CDR3 DNA is TGTGCCAGCAGCGGGGCCACATTGAGCGAGCAGTACTTC. It codes for CASSGATLSEQYF. The rearrangement links TRBV9 to TRBJ2-7; D call uncertain. The V end was cut by 3 bases, the J end by 6 bases, with 13 bases between. This CDR3 has 13 amino acids. Per the germline V gene, CDR1 is SGDLS and CDR2 is YYNGEE.

The chain links TRBV4-3 to TRBJ1-3; D call uncertain. Germline V gene lookup returns CDR1 LGHNA and CDR2 YSLEER. The V end was cut by 0 bases, the J end by 0 bases, with 6 bases between. The CDR3 is 15 amino acids. In DNA, the CDR3 is TGCGCCAGCAGCCAAGATCCCCTCTCTGGAAACACCATATATTTT. Translated: CASSQDPLSGNTIYF.

The chain couples TRBV5-1 to TRBJ2-3; D possibly corresponds to TRBD2 (6 bases). CDR3 length: 15 residues. CDR1 SGHRS and CDR2 YFSETQ come from the germline V gene. V was shortened by 0 bases and J by 3 bases, with 11 bases between the two germline ends. As DNA, the CDR3 is TGCGCCAGCAGCTTGGAGTGGCGGGAAACAGATACGCAGTATTTT. Encoded protein: CASSLEWRETDTQYF.

The gene calls are TRBV29-1 and TRBJ2-6, with TRBD2 as a possible D gene (6 bases). Trimming pared 3 bases from V and 0 bases from J, leaving 12 bases between. Germline-derived CDR1 and CDR2 are SQVTM and ANQGSEA. The CDR3 sequence is 16 residues long. The CDR3 here is CSVEATGVSGANVLTF. The CDR3 coding sequence is TGCAGCGTTGAGGCTACGGGGGTCTCTGGGGCCAACGTCCTGACTTTC.

This chain uses TRBV5-1 with TRBJ2-5; possibly TRBD1 or TRBD2 for D (5 bases each). V was pared by 0 bases and J by 5 bases, with 14 bases between. CDR1 and CDR2 from the germline V gene are SGHRS and YFSETQ. The CDR3 has 15 amino acids. CDR3 sequence (DNA): TGCGCCAGCAGCTTGGTGCTGGGGACGGGTGAGACCCAGTACTTC. Its protein is CASSLVLGTGETQYF. The whole variable domain, remainder taken from reference TRBV5-1 and TRBJ2-5, is KAGVTQTPRYLIKTRGQQVTLSCSPISGHRSVSWYQQTPGQGLQFLFEYFSETQRNKGNFPGRFSGRQFSNSRSEMNVSTLELGDSALYLCASSLVLGTGETQYFGPGTRLLVL.

The chain uses TRBV18 and TRBJ2-7; tentative D call: TRBD1 (6 bases). Trimming removed 3 bases from V and 4 bases from J, with 16 bases in between. There are 15 residues in the CDR3. Germline CDR1 KGHSH, CDR2 LQKENI. The CDR3 is CASSPPAGQQYEQYF. In nucleotides, the CDR3 is TGTGCCAGCTCACCCCCCGCCGGACAGCAATACGAGCAGTACTTC. The full variable domain, rest sourced from reference TRBV18 and TRBJ2-7, is NAGVMQNPRHLVRRRGQEARLRCSPMKGHSHVYWYRQLPEEGLKFMVYLQKENIIDESGMPKERFSAEFPKEGPSILRIQQVVRGDSAAYFCASSPPAGQQYEQYFGPGTRLTVT.

This clone was recorded once. V gene TRBV6-1 combines with J gene TRBJ1-5; possibly TRBD1 for D (6 bases). Deletions cut 2 bases from V and 8 bases from J, with 28 bases between. In germline, CDR1 is MNHNS, CDR2 SASEGT. This CDR3 comprises 19 residues. CDR3 bases: TGTGCCAGCAGTGAATTTGGGGACACCTTGTTAGGGAGAATCGAGCCCCAGCATTTT. The encoded protein is CASSEFGDTLLGRIEPQHF.

J is TRBJ1-1 and V is TRBV11-2, with D hard to call. Per germline, CDR1 SGHAT and CDR2 FQNNGV. Trimming stripped 1 base from V and 3 bases from J, with 21 bases between. The CDR3 spans 18 residues. The CDR3 protein is CASSLAGIRRGKDTEAFF. The DNA for the CDR3 is TGTGCCAGCAGCTTAGCCGGAATCCGACGGGGAAAGGACACTGAAGCTTTCTTT. The complete variable domain, with remaining parts taken from reference TRBV11-2 and TRBJ1-1, reads EAGVAQSPRYKIIEKRQSVAFWCNPISGHATLYWYQQILGQGPKLLIQFQNNGVVDDSQLPKDRFSAERLKGVDSTLKIQPAKLEDSAVYLCASSLAGIRRGKDTEAFFGQGTRLTVV.

The V call is TRBV13, the J call TRBJ1-3; 7 nucleotides agree with TRBD1. J lost 2 bases, V lost 2 bases, and 9 bases had no gene match. The germline CDR1 and CDR2 sequences are PRHDT and FYEKMQ (reference sequence). This CDR3 has 17 amino acids. CDR3 in DNA: TGTGCCAGCAGCTTAAGTCACAGGGGAGGCCCTGGAAACACCATATATTTT. As protein: CASSLSHRGGPGNTIYF. Supplemented by reference TRBV13 and TRBJ1-3, the full variable domain reads AAGVIQSPRHLIKEKRETATLKCYPIPRHDTVYWYQQGPGQDPQFLISFYEKMQSDKGSIPDRFSAQQFSDYHSELNMSSLELGDSALYFCASSLSHRGGPGNTIYFGEGSWLTVV.

The chain couples TRBV11-2 to TRBJ2-7; the match to TRBD1 covers 7 bases. The CDR3 has 15 residues. Germline CDR1 reads SGHAT; CDR2 reads FQNNGV. V trimming: 5 bases; J trimming: 0 bases; junction bases outside the gene matches: 7. The CDR3 loop is CASSLLTGSSYEQYF. The CDR3 DNA is TGTGCCAGCAGCCTCTTGACAGGGAGCTCCTACGAGCAGTACTTC.

This chain connects TRBV9 to TRBJ1-6; maybe TRBD1 (5 bases). Trimming cost V 3 bases and J 7 bases, with 8 bases left between them. CDR1 SGDLS and CDR2 YYNGEE come from the germline V gene. The length of the CDR3 is 13 residues. CDR3 region: CASSETANSPLHF. In DNA, the CDR3 is TGTGCCAGCAGCGAGACAGCGAATTCACCCCTCCACTTT.

The gene calls are TRBV9 and TRBJ1-2, with D hard to call. Germline V gene lookup returns CDR1 SGDLS and CDR2 YYNGEE. V shed 3 bases and J shed 8 bases, with 26 bases lying between them. CDR3 length: 17 amino acids. DNA for the CDR3: TGTGCCAGCAGCGCTCGCTTCACCCTCCTCCGATTTTGGGGCTACACCTTC. Amino acids: CASSARFTLLRFWGYTF.

This sequence joins TRBV15 and TRBJ2-7, with 8 bases that match TRBD1. This CDR3 is 16 amino acids long. V dropped 0 bases and J dropped 4; count of bases not matched to a gene: 8. From germline, CDR1 is LNHNV and CDR2 YYDKDF (reference sequence). The CDR3 nucleotides are TGTGCCACCAGCAGAGATCAGGGGGCCCTTTCGTACGAGCAGTACTTC. As protein: CATSRDQGALSYEQYF.

As concerns this clone: This likely came from a read error, as a far larger clone is one base away. The chain has TRBV29-1 and TRBJ2-2; 11 nucleotides match TRBD1. CDR1 SQVTM and CDR2 ANQGSEA come from the germline V gene. CDR3 length equals 14 residues. CDR3 DNA: TGCAGCGTCGGGACAGGGGGGAACACCGGGAAGCTGTTTTTT. The encoded protein is CSVGTGGNTGKLFF.

The chain has TRBV2 and TRBJ2-6; 11 bases line up with TRBD2. The CDR3 runs to 18 residues. V lost 7 bases to trimming and J lost 1 base; unmatched junction nucleotides: 9. Germline lookup yields CDR1 SNHLY and CDR2 FYNNEI. This CDR3 is CASTLERLAGSGANVLTF. The CDR3 nucleotides are TGTGCCAGCACCTTAGAAAGACTAGCGGGATCTGGGGCCAACGTCCTGACTTTC.

The chain recombines TRBV15 with TRBJ2-5, with D unresolved. The CDR3 is made up of 14 amino acids. In germline, CDR1 is LNHNV, CDR2 YYDKDF (reference sequence). CDR3 amino acids: CAIRRGYNQETQYF. The CDR3 bases are TGTGCGATCCGTCGTGGATACAACCAAGAGACCCAGTACTTC. The full variable domain, in which reference TRBV15 and TRBJ2-5 provide the parts outside the CDR3, is DAMVIQNPRYQVTQFGKPVTLSCSQTLNHNVMYWYQQKSSQAPKLLFHYYDKDFNNEADTPDNFQSRRPNTSFCFLDIRSPGLGDTAMYLCAIRRGYNQETQYFGPGTRLLVL.

The chain employs TRBV14 and TRBJ2-7; a possible D gene is TRBD2 (5 bases). This CDR3 comprises 15 residues. The ends were cut back, 0 bases at V and 1 base at J, with 10 bases in the middle. Germline V lookup: CDR1 SGHDN, CDR2 FVKESK. The CDR3 region is CASSQDPGRSYEQYF. Written as DNA, the CDR3 is TGTGCCAGCAGCCAAGACCCGGGAAGGTCCTACGAGCAGTACTTC.

In DNA, the CDR3 is TGTGCCAGCTCCCTCTCCAGCTCTTACGGACAGGGTAATTCGGATACGCAGTATTTT. Translated, it gives CASSLSSSYGQGNSDTQYF. The chain joins TRBV18 to TRBJ2-3; 8 bases agree with TRBD1. Looked up from germline, CDR1 is KGHSH and CDR2 is LQKENI. With 6 bases clipped from V and 6 bases from J, the junction kept 23 bases outside the gene matches. The CDR3 spans 19 residues.

This clone was seen a single time. This chain uses TRBV9 with TRBJ2-1, with D possibly called TRBD1 or TRBD2 (5 bases each). Trimming cost V 2 bases and J 8 bases, with 11 bases left between them. Germline assignment: CDR1 SGDLS and CDR2 YYNGEE. The CDR3 is made up of 13 amino acids. CDR3 coding DNA: TGTGCCAGCAGCGTCGGGGCCGCACATGAGCAGTTCTTC. It yields the protein CASSVGAAHEQFF. The entire variable domain, with the rest obtained from reference TRBV9 and TRBJ2-1, is as follows: DSGVTQTPKHLITATGQRVTLRCSPRSGDLSVYWYQQSLDQGLQFLIQYYNGEERAKGNILERFSAQQFPDLHSELNLSSLELGDSALYFCASSVGAAHEQFFGPGTRLTVL.

This chain connects TRBV5-5 to TRBJ1-1; the match to TRBD1 covers 12 bases. The length of the CDR3 is 14 residues. The J segment lost 6 bases and the V segment lost 4 bases, leaving 4 bases of the junction unmatched. The germline CDR1 and CDR2 sequences are SGHKS and YYEKEE (reference sequence). The CDR3 is CASSRGTGGAEAFF. CDR3 nucleotide sequence: TGTGCCAGCAGCAGGGGGACAGGGGGCGCTGAAGCTTTCTTT.

This chain joins TRBV9 and TRBJ2-3, with 16 positions matching TRBD2. The CDR3 contains 17 residues. The germline V gene encodes CDR1 SGDLS and CDR2 YYNGEE. Trimming removed 4 bases from V and 6 bases from J; junction bases left unmatched: 8. The CDR3: CASSLQGLAGGADTQYF. CDR3 nucleotides: TGTGCCAGCAGCCTCCAGGGACTAGCGGGAGGGGCTGATACGCAGTATTTT.

This rearrangement joins TRBV5-4 to TRBJ2-2; TRBD2 is a possible D gene (6 bases). Trimming removed 5 bases from V and 5 bases from J, with 16 bases in between. There are 15 residues in the CDR3. Germline-derived CDR1 and CDR2 are SGHNT and YYREEE (reference sequence). The DNA for the CDR3 is TGTGCCAGCAGTCCCGGGAGCGGGCGGACCGGGGAGCTGTTTTTT. It translates to CASSPGSGRTGELFF.

V is TRBV25-1 and J is TRBJ2-7; TRBD1 matches at 9 bases. The ends lost 5 bases at V and 3 bases at J; junction bases unmatched: 5. Germline V gene data show CDR1 as MGHDK and CDR2 as SYGVNS. The CDR3 runs to 14 residues. CDR3: CASSTTGGYYEQYF. CDR3 nucleotide sequence: TGTGCCAGCAGTACGACAGGGGGATACTACGAGCAGTACTTC.

CDR3 protein: CASSFRLAAYNEQFF. In nucleotides, the CDR3 is TGTGCCAGCAGTTTCCGACTAGCGGCCTACAATGAGCAGTTCTTC. The chain combines TRBV27 with TRBJ2-1, with 9 bases that match TRBD2. CDR1 and CDR2 (germline): MNHEY, SMNVEV (reference sequence). The J segment lost 2 bases and the V segment lost 3 bases, leaving 2 bases of the junction unmatched. The CDR3 has 15 amino acids.

V usage is TRBV5-5 and J usage is TRBJ1-1, with D maybe TRBD1 (5 bases). Trimming took off 6 bases at V and 0 bases at J, with 9 bases between the two ends. Germline V gene lookup returns CDR1 SGHKS and CDR2 YYEKEE (reference sequence). The CDR3 runs to 13 residues. CDR3 DNA sequence: TGTGCCAGCAACCCGACAGTGAACACTGAAGCTTTCTTT. Its translation is CASNPTVNTEAFF. Full variable domain (rest looked up from reference TRBV5-5 and TRBJ1-1): DAGVTQSPTHLIKTRGQQVTLRCSPISGHKSVSWYQQVLGQGPQFIFQYYEKEERGRGNFPDRFSARQFPNYSSELNVNALLLGDSALYLCASNPTVNTEAFFGQGTRLTVV.

The chain links TRBV19 to TRBJ2-7, with D possibly being TRBD2 (6 bases). Germline lookup yields CDR1 LNHDA and CDR2 SQIVND (reference sequence). The germline V and J ends were trimmed by 5 bases and 5 bases, with 16 bases remaining between them. The CDR3 totals 14 residues. CDR3 protein: CASSLGGILNEQYF. DNA of the CDR3: TGTGCCAGTAGTTTGGGCGGGATACTGAACGAGCAGTACTTC. Looking up the rest from reference TRBV19 and TRBJ2-7 gives the full variable domain: DGGITQSPKYLFRKEGQNVTLSCEQNLNHDAMYWYRQDPGQGLRLIYYSQIVNDFQKGDIAEGYSVSREKKESFPLTVTSAQKNPTAFYLCASSLGGILNEQYFGPGTRLTVT.

This chain connects TRBV6-6 to TRBJ2-6; D is uncertain. The CDR3 sequence is 16 residues long. The V gene lost 6 bases and the J gene lost 0 bases, with 12 bases spanning the gap. CDR1 is MNHNY and CDR2 is SVGAGI in the germline V gene (reference sequence). DNA of the CDR3: TGTGCCAGCAGGAGTCCCAGCTCCTCTGGGGCCAACGTCCTGACTTTC. Translating it yields CASRSPSSSGANVLTF.

As regards this clone: The sample contains more than one DNA sequence encoding this CDR3. This sequence joins TRBV5-1 and TRBJ2-1; D may correspond to TRBD1 or TRBD2 (6 bases each). The germline V and J ends were trimmed by 0 bases and 5 bases, with 12 bases remaining between them. Germline assignment: CDR1 SGHRS and CDR2 YFSETQ. The CDR3 sequence is 15 residues long. Written as DNA, the CDR3 is TGCGCCAGCAGCTTGGCCTCGGGGGCCCACAATGAGCAGTTCTTC. Translating it yields CASSLASGAHNEQFF.

The chain joins TRBV16 to TRBJ2-3; D is undetermined. This CDR3 region has 14 residues. V was clipped by 0 bases and J by 6 bases, with 10 bases between them. The V gene's germline CDR1 is KGHSY and CDR2 FQNENV. In DNA form, the CDR3 reads TGTGCCAGCAGCCAATCGAATAGCCCGGATACGCAGTATTTT. This codes for CASSQSNSPDTQYF.

J is TRBJ1-1 and V is TRBV5-8; D possibly corresponds to TRBD1 (6 bases). The CDR3 contains 13 residues. V shed 4 bases and J shed 7 bases, with 14 bases lying between them. Germline loops: CDR1 SGHTS, CDR2 YDEGEE. CDR3 coding DNA: TGTGCCAGCAGCCGATTCCGGGACAATGAAGCTTTCTTT. This encodes CASSRFRDNEAFF.